This record covers a single TCR beta chain. Antigen unknown. This sample is part of a study of OX40 agonist ivuxolimab in advanced cancers. Clones were read by immunoSEQ multiplex PCR, and TCRdb kept only the in-frame ones, dropping some. The repertoire has around 74,000 clones, less than 95% of them found once; the top ten carry about 11%. Regarding the study as a whole: More expanded clones were seen, on average, in CD8+ T cells than in CD4+. Several nonresponders also turned out to have low normalized T-cell clonal expansion.

The CDR3 extends over 16 amino acids. V shed 0 bases and J shed 0 bases, with 11 bases lying between them. CDR1 is MGHRA and CDR2 is YSYEKL in the germline V gene. The sequence came from an adult with an advanced solid tumor such as melanoma, head and neck, liver or kidney cancer. This chain connects TRBV4-1 to TRBJ1-1; the D is unclear. Source: CD4+ or CD8+ T cells sorted from blood, taken in a trial of the OX40 agonist ivuxolimab. CDR3 region: CASSQDLGRLNTEAFF. DNA for the CDR3: TGCGCCAGCAGCCAAGATCTGGGCAGACTGAACACTGAAGCTTTCTTT.